One and the same sample provided the 8 T cell receptor beta chains below, sequenced in a study of memory CD4+ T cells and cytomegalovirus serostatus. Clones were sequenced by immunoSEQ multiplex PCR, and TCRdb holds only the in-frame ones, with some missing. Of tens of thousands of clones detected, around 76% appear once; the ten largest clones hold 1.5% to 2.5%. Single viable CD3+CD4+CD8-CD45RO+ cells were sorted as the memory CD4+ T cells. Sequencing was done on a sample of memory CD4+ T cells from blood. The receptors here all came from an adult in good health and CMV-seronegative.

This clone is a singleton in its sample. The V and J genes are TRBV2 and TRBJ2-3; 10 bases are a match to TRBD2. The CDR3 runs 13 residues. Germline V gene sequence: CDR1 SNHLY, CDR2 FYNNEI. J was trimmed by 11 bases and V by 5 bases; bases with no gene match: 7. The CDR3 spells CASSLGTSVRQYF. The CDR3 DNA is TGTGCCAGCAGTCTCGGGACTAGCGTGCGGCAGTATTTT.

The rearrangement uses TRBV28 and TRBJ1-5; D is unclear. The CDR3 totals 14 residues. Germline V lookup: CDR1 MDHEN, CDR2 SYDVKM. V dropped 6 bases and J dropped 5 bases, with 14 bases sitting between them. This CDR3 reads CASRQALFDQPQHF. CDR3 in DNA: TGTGCCAGCAGACAAGCCCTGTTCGATCAGCCCCAGCATTTT.

This rearrangement joins TRBV28 to TRBJ2-3; D possibly matches TRBD1 or TRBD2 (6 bases each). The V end was cut by 7 bases, the J end by 3 bases, with 17 bases between. Germline V CDR1 and CDR2: MDHEN, SYDVKM. This CDR3 has 15 residues. The CDR3 region has the DNA TGTGCCAGCACCTCCCCCGGGGGCAGGACAGATACGCAGTATTTT. Its translation is CASTSPGGRTDTQYF. Based on the CDR3 plus reference TRBV28 and TRBJ2-3, the full variable domain is DVKVTQSSRYLVKRTGEKVFLECVQDMDHENMFWYRQDPGLGLRLIYFSYDVKMKEKGDIPEGYSVSREKKERFSLILESASTNQTSMYLCASTSPGGRTDTQYFGPGTRLTVL.

The chain uses TRBV7-2 and TRBJ2-5; 8 positions match TRBD2. After removal of 0 bases from V and 3 bases from J, the junction contained 6 bases not matched to a gene. There are 16 residues in the CDR3. Germline values: CDR1 SGHTA, CDR2 FQGNSA. The CDR3 DNA is TGTGCCAGCAGCTTAGCGCCAGCGGGGGCTAAAGAGACCCAGTACTTC. Protein sequence: CASSLAPAGAKETQYF.

This chain joins TRBV19 and TRBJ2-7, with 9 bases matching TRBD1. Germline V lookup: CDR1 LNHDA, CDR2 SQIVND (reference sequence). V shed 4 bases, J shed 3 bases, and the junction held 7 bases outside the gene matches. The length of the CDR3 is 15 residues. The CDR3, as DNA: TGTGCCAGTAGTACCGGGACAGGGATTCGCTACGAGCAGTACTTC. This gives the protein CASSTGTGIRYEQYF.

The V call is TRBV4-1, the J call TRBJ1-1, with 8 bases that match TRBD1. This CDR3 comprises 16 residues. J was trimmed by 1 base and V by 5 bases; bases with no gene match: 9. Germline CDR1 reads MGHRA; CDR2 reads YSYEKL. The CDR3: CASSARTGGWNTEAFF. The CDR3 bases are TGCGCCAGCAGCGCTCGAACAGGGGGATGGAACACTGAAGCTTTCTTT.

The chain is built from TRBV11-1 and TRBJ1-1, with unresolved D. With 5 bases removed from V and 1 base from J, the gap between germline ends came to 2 bases. Germline assignment: CDR1 SGHAT and CDR2 FQDESV (reference sequence). This CDR3 has 11 amino acids. In DNA, the CDR3 is TGTGCCAGCAGCGAGAACACTGAAGCTTTCTTT. This gives the protein CASSENTEAFF.

This sequence joins TRBV10-1 and TRBJ2-5; possible D gene TRBD2, 5 bases. Trimming cost V 1 base and J 11 bases, with 14 bases left between them. The CDR3 spans 13 residues. Germline V gene data show CDR1 as WNHNN and CDR2 as SYGVQD (reference sequence). CDR3 nucleotide sequence: TGCGCCAGCAGTGAGTACCCTCTGTGGGAGCAGTACTTC. It codes for CASSEYPLWEQYF.